Below are 17 T cell receptor beta chains sequenced from a single sample in a study of T cells in Graves' hyperthyroidism and ophthalmopathy. TCR beta CDR3 sequences were amplified from RNA transcripts. Using the HTBI primer set, a first-round RT-PCR was run on the TCR CDR3. A single record per CDR3 protein comes from TCRdb applying MiXCR to the multiplex PCR reads. The table shows hundreds of thousands of distinct CDR3 sequences, with more than 20% occurring only once. Sequencing input: blood. The receptors were sampled from a young man with Graves' ophthalmopathy.

A remark on this clonotype: One end of the junction does not line up with germline, which may come from a read error. This sequence joins TRBV27 and TRBJ2-7; 13 bases fit TRBD2. Germline CDR1 MNHEY, CDR2 SMNVEV (reference sequence). The CDR3 extends over 15 amino acids. The CDR3 is CARSSLAGGPREQYF. In DNA form, the CDR3 reads TGTGCCAGAAGTTCACTAGCGGGAGGGCCCCGGGAGCAGTACTTC.

The rearrangement joins TRBV7-9 to TRBJ2-7; D is possibly TRBD1 (7 bases). The V end was cut by 5 bases, the J end by 0 bases, with 17 bases between. The germline V gene encodes CDR1 SEHNR and CDR2 FQNEAQ (reference sequence). This CDR3 comprises 16 residues. In DNA form, the CDR3 reads TGTGCCAGCAGCACAACGACAGGGAGGCGCTCCTACGAGCAGTACTTC. It translates to CASSTTTGRRSYEQYF.

In this sample, this clonotype turned up a few times. The V and J genes are TRBV27 and TRBJ2-7; D could derive from TRBD1 or TRBD2 (5 bases each). The CDR3 is 13 residues long. Looked up from germline, CDR1 is MNHEY and CDR2 is SMNVEV (reference sequence). V was shortened by 8 bases and J by 6 bases, with 17 bases between the two germline ends. CDR3: CASSGTPITEQYF. CDR3 coding DNA: TGTGCCAGCTCCGGGACCCCTATCACCGAGCAGTACTTC.

In its sample, this clonotype was seen a few times. This CDR3 is CASSLSAARVEKLFF. CDR3 nucleotides: TGTGCCAGCAGTTTATCGGCAGCCCGGGTGGAAAAACTGTTTTTT. The chain uses TRBV27 and TRBJ1-4; D gene uncertain. V was pared by 0 bases and J by 8 bases, with 13 bases between. The length of the CDR3 is 15 residues. Germline V gene lookup returns CDR1 MNHEY and CDR2 SMNVEV (reference sequence).

This clonotype was counted at least ten times. The chain uses TRBV7-9 and TRBJ2-7, with D maybe TRBD2 (6 bases). The germline V and J ends were trimmed by 3 bases and 1 base, with 13 bases remaining between them. The CDR3 length is 15 residues. Germline CDR1 reads SEHNR; CDR2 reads FQNEAQ (reference sequence). The CDR3 nucleotides read TGTGCCAGCAGCTTTGGTAGCGGCATGTCCTACGAGCAGTACTTC. Protein: CASSFGSGMSYEQYF. The complete variable domain, with remaining parts taken from reference TRBV7-9 and TRBJ2-7, reads DTGVSQNPRHKITKRGQNVTFRCDPISEHNRLYWYRQTLGQGPEFLTYFQNEAQLEKSRLLSDRFSAERPKGSFSTLEIQRTEQGDSAMYLCASSFGSGMSYEQYFGPGTRLTVT.

This chain links TRBV9 with TRBJ2-7; 8 nucleotides agree with TRBD1. The V and J ends lost 0 bases and 7 bases, in that order; junction bases with no gene match: 6. There are 14 residues in the CDR3. Germline assignment: CDR1 SGDLS and CDR2 YYNGEE. For the CDR3, the DNA is TGTGCCAGCAGCGTAGGGCAGGGGGCGGGGGAGCAGTACTTC. This gives the protein CASSVGQGAGEQYF.

The chain links TRBV19 to TRBJ2-1; 9 bases are a match to TRBD2. The germline CDR1 and CDR2 sequences are LNHDA and SQIVND (reference sequence). With 3 bases clipped from V and 10 bases from J, the junction kept 7 bases outside the gene matches. This CDR3 is 14 amino acids long. The CDR3 sequence is CASSIGGRAAEQFF. For the CDR3, the DNA is TGTGCCAGTAGTATCGGCGGGAGGGCTGCGGAGCAGTTCTTC.

The chain's CDR3 is CSAKTGTSTRGYTF. DNA for the CDR3: TGCAGTGCTAAAACCGGGACATCAACGCGAGGCTACACCTTC. V gene TRBV20-1 combines with J gene TRBJ1-2; maybe TRBD1 (6 bases). This CDR3 comprises 14 residues. In germline, CDR1 is DFQATT, CDR2 SNEGSKA (reference sequence). V dropped 4 bases and J dropped 8 bases, with 20 bases sitting between them.

This rearrangement joins TRBV18 to TRBJ1-1; D may be TRBD1 (6 bases). This CDR3 is built from 16 residues. V was shortened by 3 bases and J by 1 base, with 15 bases between the two germline ends. Germline values: CDR1 KGHSH, CDR2 LQKENI. The DNA of the CDR3 is TGTGCCAGCTCACCCCAGCCAGGGGTGGAGAACACTGAAGCTTTCTTT. Protein product: CASSPQPGVENTEAFF.

V and J are TRBV7-2 and TRBJ2-1, with TRBD2 matching over 11 bases. V was pared by 5 bases and J by 6 bases, with 3 bases of the junction left unmatched. Germline CDR1 is SGHTA and CDR2 is FQGNSA. The CDR3 consists of 14 residues. The CDR3, as DNA: TGTGCCAGCAGCGTACTAGCGGGAGTCAATGAGCAGTTCTTC. It is translated as CASSVLAGVNEQFF.

This clonotype was counted a few times. CDR3 protein: CASSSGDRGVGETQYF. CDR3 sequence (DNA): TGTGCCAGCAGCTCTGGGGACAGGGGGGTCGGGGAGACCCAGTACTTC. The V and J genes are TRBV7-2 and TRBJ2-5, with 11 bases that match TRBD1. The CDR3 runs to 16 residues. J was trimmed by 5 bases and V by 4 bases; bases with no gene match: 9. The V gene's germline CDR1 is SGHTA and CDR2 FQGNSA. The full variable domain, its missing parts supplied by reference TRBV7-2 and TRBJ2-5, is GAGVSQSPSNKVTEKGKDVELRCDPISGHTALYWYRQSLGQGLEFLIYFQGNSAPDKSGLPSDRFSAERTGGSVSTLTIQRTQQEDSAVYLCASSSGDRGVGETQYFGPGTRLLVL.

This clonotype was counted ten times or more. V usage is TRBV3-1 and J usage is TRBJ1-5; D unclear. V gave up 2 bases and J gave up 5 bases, with 10 bases separating them. The CDR3 loop spans 14 amino acids. CDR1 is LGHDT, CDR2 YNNKEL, per germline (reference sequence). The CDR3 DNA follows: TGTGCCAGCAGCCAAACGTCCAGTTATCAGCCCCAGCATTTT. Protein product: CASSQTSSYQPQHF.

This clonotype was seen many times. The chain has TRBV11-2 and TRBJ2-3; 11 bases are shared with TRBD2. Germline CDR1 is SGHAT and CDR2 is FQNNGV. V shed 1 base and J 6 bases; nucleotides not matched to a gene: 6. The CDR3 is 16 amino acids. In DNA, the CDR3 is TGTGCCAGCAGCTTAGTGGTTAGCGGGAGGGCGGATACGCAGTATTTT. Its translation: CASSLVVSGRADTQYF. The full variable domain, completed using reference TRBV11-2 and TRBJ2-3, is EAGVAQSPRYKIIEKRQSVAFWCNPISGHATLYWYQQILGQGPKLLIQFQNNGVVDDSQLPKDRFSAERLKGVDSTLKIQPAKLEDSAVYLCASSLVVSGRADTQYFGPGTRLTVL.

This clonotype came up a few times. This sequence joins TRBV6-2 or TRBV6-3 and TRBJ2-1; 9 bases are shared with TRBD2. Germline V gene lookup returns CDR1 MNHEY and CDR2 SVGEGT. CDR3 length equals 17 residues. J lost 6 bases, V lost 6 bases, and 15 bases had no gene match. CDR3 nucleotides: TGTGCCAGCAGCTCACAGACCGGGACTAGCCATCTCAATGAGCAGTTCTTC. Translated, it gives CASSSQTGTSHLNEQFF.

Only a few counts were recorded for this clonotype. V is TRBV5-5 and J is TRBJ2-1; no definite D call. This CDR3 has 13 amino acids. In germline, CDR1 is SGHKS, CDR2 YYEKEE (reference sequence). Trimming took off 4 bases at V and 7 bases at J, with 12 bases between the two ends. The CDR3 loop reads CASSLRSANEQFF. CDR3 bases: TGTGCCAGCAGCCTCCGATCTGCGAATGAGCAGTTCTTC.

There are many counts of this clonotype. The chain links TRBV27 to TRBJ1-2; a weak D match, TRBD1 (6 bases). CDR3 size: 16 residues. CDR1 is MNHEY, CDR2 SMNVEV, per germline (reference sequence). V lost 4 bases and J lost 2, with 17 bases in between. The CDR3 is CASSSNPKTGNYGYTF. The CDR3 nucleotides read TGTGCCAGCAGTTCTAACCCTAAGACAGGAAACTATGGCTACACCTTC.

This clonotype was counted many times. The chain uses TRBV3-1 and TRBJ2-4; TRBD1 agrees at 8 bases. Per the germline V gene, CDR1 is LGHDT and CDR2 is YNNKEL (reference sequence). The CDR3 is 14 amino acids. V lost 4 bases to trimming and J lost 9 bases; unmatched junction nucleotides: 8. CDR3 sequence: CASSLGQGSAIQYF. CDR3 DNA sequence: TGTGCCAGCAGCCTAGGACAGGGTAGTGCCATTCAGTACTTC.